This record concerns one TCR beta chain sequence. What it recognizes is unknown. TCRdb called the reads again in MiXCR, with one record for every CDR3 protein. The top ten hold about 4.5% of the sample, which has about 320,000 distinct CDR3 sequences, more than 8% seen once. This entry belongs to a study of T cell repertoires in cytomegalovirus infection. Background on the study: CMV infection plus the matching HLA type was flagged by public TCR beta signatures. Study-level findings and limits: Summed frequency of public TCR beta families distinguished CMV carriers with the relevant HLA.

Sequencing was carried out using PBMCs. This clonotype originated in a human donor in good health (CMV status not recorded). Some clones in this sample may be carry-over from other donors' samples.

CDR3 sequence: CASSLLGDYGYTF. The DNA of the CDR3 is TGTGCCAGCAGTTTGCTCGGGGACTATGGCTACACCTTC. The chain employs TRBV12-3 or TRBV12-4 and TRBJ1-2; the D is unclear. Trimming stripped 3 bases from V and 3 bases from J, with 8 bases between. The CDR3 covers 13 residues.